The clone carrying this T cell receptor beta chain was found once. This CDR3 contains 13 residues. Germline V CDR1 and CDR2: KGHSH, LQKENI. The ends were cut back, 1 base at V and 3 bases at J, with 6 bases in the middle. The sample originates from a study of control samples from healthy donors and cancer patients. Here immunoSEQ multiplex PCR was the method, and the copy in TCRdb shows in-frame clones only, minus some. This table holds around 130,000 clones, roughly 89% found once. Sequencing was carried out using PBMCs. The chain employs TRBV18 and TRBJ1-1; D ambiguous. The clonotype was recovered from a man between 45 and 60 years old with head and neck cancer. The CDR3 nucleotides read TGTGCCAGCTCACCACGGCAGGACACTGAAGCTTTCTTT. Translating it yields CASSPRQDTEAFF.